This T cell receptor (beta chain) stems from a study of regulatory T cells in long-lasting Graves disease. Time point specified: newly diagnosed GD, antithyroid drugs for less than 3 months. Isolated PBMC RNA provided the starting material for the TCR library. Per American Thyroid Association guidelines, Graves' disease was diagnosed. Findings of the study overall: TRBV28, TRBJ1-2 and TRBJ2-5 were favored in persistent disease. With a small sample size, accuracy may have been reduced.

In regard to this clonotype: Antigen specificity is unknown.

The CDR3 covers 15 residues. Per germline, CDR1 SGHTA and CDR2 FQGNSA. The V and J ends lost 2 bases and 1 base, in that order; junction bases with no gene match: 3. Sequencing libraries for TCR beta were prepared with iRepertoire HTBI primers and Arm-PCR of CDR3 regions. Authors' analysis steps: Spanning all samples, the identified segments comprised approximately 57 TRBV and around 13 TRBJ. In TCRdb, the multiplex PCR reads were re-called with MiXCR into one record per CDR3 protein. It is TCRdb's table, rather than the study itself, that gives the V and J calls and clone size. The data show around 450,000 distinct CDR3 sequences, with around 15% seen just once and 12% held by the top ten. These same data were also listed under a study on T cells in Graves' hyperthyroidism and ophthalmopathy.

This TCR derives from a man aged 35-49 years with Graves disease. The source was peripheral blood mononuclear cells (PBMCs), collected at new diagnosis, from a patient treated with antithyroid drugs. The chain links TRBV7-2 to TRBJ2-3; 7 bases are shared with TRBD2. The CDR3 DNA reads TGTGCCAGCAGCTTACAGGCGGGAGGCACAGATACGCAGTATTTT. As protein: CASSLQAGGTDTQYF.